Each of the 2 T cell receptor beta chains below was sequenced from the same sample in a study of cytomegalovirus exposure and HLA in healthy donors (dated by TCRdb to about 2017). The library was obtained by the immunoSEQ multiplex PCR assay. A mixture of 60 forward primers for TCR Vbeta segments and 13 reverse primers for TCR Jbeta segments was used in the multiplex PCR. In its TCRdb copy, this immuneACCESS table keeps in-frame sequences only and misses some clones. Where compared with another copy, unresolved V genes explain less than half of these, and the others have no known cause. The sample table lists approximately 290,000 clones, 80% of them with a count of one. About 0.28% of the sample belongs to the ten largest clones. The sample consisted of PBMCs. The receptor set was obtained from a girl aged 2-15 years in good health and CMV-seronegative.

This rearrangement joins TRBV29-1 to TRBJ1-1; 8 positions match TRBD1. V gave up 7 bases and J gave up 6 bases; unmatched junction bases: 7. The CDR3 runs to 12 residues. The germline V gene has CDR1 SQVTM and CDR2 ANQGSEA. CDR3 loop: CSAVGQGAEAFF. The DNA of the CDR3 is TGCAGCGCTGTAGGACAGGGAGCTGAAGCTTTCTTT. The whole variable domain, filled in from reference TRBV29-1 and TRBJ1-1, reads SAVISQKPSRDICQRGTSLTIQCQVDSQVTMMFWYRQQPGQSLTLIATANQGSEATYESGFVIDKFPISRPNLTFSTLTVSNMSPEDSSIYLCSAVGQGAEAFFGQGTRLTVV.

The chain carries TRBV5-6 and TRBJ2-5, with 10 positions matching TRBD2. Per germline, CDR1 SGHDT and CDR2 YYEEEE. The ends lost 1 base at V and 5 bases at J; junction bases unmatched: 11. This CDR3 contains 17 residues. The CDR3 nucleotides are TGTGCCAGCAGCTTGTTTTGGAGCGGACTAGCGGCGGAGACCCAGTACTTC. Amino acid sequence: CASSLFWSGLAAETQYF. The whole variable domain, filled in from reference TRBV5-6 and TRBJ2-5, reads DAGVTQSPTHLIKTRGQQVTLRCSPKSGHDTVSWYQQALGQGPQFIFQYYEEEERQRGNFPDRFSGHQFPNYSSELNVNALLLGDSALYLCASSLFWSGLAAETQYFGPGTRLLVL.